Described below is a single T cell receptor beta chain sequence and its context. Antigen specificity is unknown. Between the trimmed V and J ends, which lost 0 bases and 0 bases, there was a span of 12 bases. The CDR3 runs to 17 residues. The germline V gene encodes CDR1 LGHNA and CDR2 YSLEER. This sample was included in a study of T cell responses to AZD1222 COVID-19 vaccine. General study findings and limits: Breadth and depth of Spike-specific TCRs rose after two AZD1222 doses.

Clones were sequenced by immunoSEQ multiplex PCR, and TCRdb holds only the in-frame ones, with some missing. Of roughly 100,000 clones listed, about 88% were seen once; the top ten hold 3.7%. The chain recombines TRBV4-3 with TRBJ2-1; D uncertain. Sequences were derived from peripheral blood, sampled on day 0 of AZD1222 vaccination. The clonotype originates from an adult in good health. CDR3 nucleotide sequence: TGCGCCAGCAGCCAAGATTTCGGCTCCCACTCCTACAATGAGCAGTTCTTC. This sequence encodes CASSQDFGSHSYNEQFF.